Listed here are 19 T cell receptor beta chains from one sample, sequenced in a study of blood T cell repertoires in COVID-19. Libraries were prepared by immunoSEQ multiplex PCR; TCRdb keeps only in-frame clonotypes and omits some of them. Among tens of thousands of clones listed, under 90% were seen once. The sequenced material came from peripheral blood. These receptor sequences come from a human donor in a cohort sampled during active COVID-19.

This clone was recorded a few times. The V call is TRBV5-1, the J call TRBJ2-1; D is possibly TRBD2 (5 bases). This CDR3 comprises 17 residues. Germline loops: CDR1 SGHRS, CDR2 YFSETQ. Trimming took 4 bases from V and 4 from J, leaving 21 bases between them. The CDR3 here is CASSPEGLARRYNEQFF. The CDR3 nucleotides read TGCGCCAGCAGCCCCGAGGGCCTAGCCCGGAGATACAATGAGCAGTTCTTC. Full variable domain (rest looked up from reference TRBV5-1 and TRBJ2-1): KAGVTQTPRYLIKTRGQQVTLSCSPISGHRSVSWYQQTPGQGLQFLFEYFSETQRNKGNFPGRFSGRQFSNSRSEMNVSTLELGDSALYLCASSPEGLARRYNEQFFGPGTRLTVL.

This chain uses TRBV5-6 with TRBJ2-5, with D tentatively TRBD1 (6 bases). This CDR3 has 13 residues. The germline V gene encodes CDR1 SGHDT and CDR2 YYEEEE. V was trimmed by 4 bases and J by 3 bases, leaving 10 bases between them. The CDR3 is CASSLGAKETQYF. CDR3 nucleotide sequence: TGTGCCAGCAGCCTGGGGGCTAAAGAGACCCAGTACTTC.

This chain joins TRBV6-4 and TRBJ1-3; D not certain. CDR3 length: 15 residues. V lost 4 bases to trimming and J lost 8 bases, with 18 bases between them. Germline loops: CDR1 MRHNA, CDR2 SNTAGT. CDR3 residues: CASSARVLNGDTIYF. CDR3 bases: TGTGCCAGCAGTGCTAGGGTCCTTAACGGGGACACCATATATTTT.

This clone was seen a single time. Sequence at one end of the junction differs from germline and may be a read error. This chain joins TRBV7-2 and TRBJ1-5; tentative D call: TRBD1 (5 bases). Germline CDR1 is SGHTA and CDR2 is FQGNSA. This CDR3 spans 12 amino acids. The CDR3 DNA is TGTGCCAGCAGCTCCCAGGGCCATTCTGCACTTTTT. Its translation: CASSSQGHSALF.

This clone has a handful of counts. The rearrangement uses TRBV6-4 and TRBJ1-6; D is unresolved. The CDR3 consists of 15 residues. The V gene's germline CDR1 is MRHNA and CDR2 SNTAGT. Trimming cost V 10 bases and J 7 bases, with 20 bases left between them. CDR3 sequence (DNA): TGTGCCAACTTGAGACGAAAGGGAGAAAATTCACCCCTCCACTTT. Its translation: CANLRRKGENSPLHF.

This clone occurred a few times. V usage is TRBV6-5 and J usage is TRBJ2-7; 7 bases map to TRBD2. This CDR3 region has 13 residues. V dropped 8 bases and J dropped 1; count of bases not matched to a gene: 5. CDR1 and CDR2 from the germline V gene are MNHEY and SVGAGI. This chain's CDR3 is CASLQRGSYEQYF. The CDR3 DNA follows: TGTGCCAGCCTTCAGCGGGGTTCCTACGAGCAGTACTTC.

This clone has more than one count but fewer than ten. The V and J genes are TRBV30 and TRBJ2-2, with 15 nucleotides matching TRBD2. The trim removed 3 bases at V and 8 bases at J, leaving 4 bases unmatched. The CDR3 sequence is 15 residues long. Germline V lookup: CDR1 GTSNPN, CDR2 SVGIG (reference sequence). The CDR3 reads CAWSGLAGGLGELFF. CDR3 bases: TGTGCCTGGAGCGGACTAGCGGGAGGGTTGGGGGAGCTGTTTTTT.

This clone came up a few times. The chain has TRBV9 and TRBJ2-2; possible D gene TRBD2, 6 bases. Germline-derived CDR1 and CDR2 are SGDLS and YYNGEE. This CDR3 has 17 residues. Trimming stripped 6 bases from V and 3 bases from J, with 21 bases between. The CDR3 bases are TGTGCCAGCAACCCCCTGGAGGGGAGAGGGGACACCGGGGAGCTGTTTTTT. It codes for CASNPLEGRGDTGELFF.

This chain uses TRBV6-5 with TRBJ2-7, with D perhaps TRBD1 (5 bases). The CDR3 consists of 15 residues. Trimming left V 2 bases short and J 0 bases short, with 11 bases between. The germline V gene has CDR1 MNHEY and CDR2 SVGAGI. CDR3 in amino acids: CASSYRGASSYEQYF. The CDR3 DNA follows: TGTGCCAGCAGTTACCGTGGGGCGAGCTCCTACGAGCAGTACTTC.

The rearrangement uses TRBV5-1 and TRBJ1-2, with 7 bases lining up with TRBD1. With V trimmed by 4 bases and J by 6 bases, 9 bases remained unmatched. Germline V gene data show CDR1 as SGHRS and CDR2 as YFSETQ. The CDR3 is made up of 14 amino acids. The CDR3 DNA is TGCGCCAGCAGCGCCTCCGGGACAGTCAATGGCTACACCTTC. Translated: CASSASGTVNGYTF.

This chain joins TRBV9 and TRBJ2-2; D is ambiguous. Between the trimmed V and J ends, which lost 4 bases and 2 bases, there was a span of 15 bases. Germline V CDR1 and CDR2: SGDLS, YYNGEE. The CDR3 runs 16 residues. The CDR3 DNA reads TGTGCCAGCAGCCCAGCCTCCAGGCGAAACACCGGGGAGCTGTTTTTT. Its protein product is CASSPASRRNTGELFF.

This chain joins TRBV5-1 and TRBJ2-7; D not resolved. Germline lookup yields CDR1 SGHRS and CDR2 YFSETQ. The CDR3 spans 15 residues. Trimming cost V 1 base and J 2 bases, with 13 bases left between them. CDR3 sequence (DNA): TGCGCCAGCAGCTTGATTCTCGCCAGTGCCTACGAGCAGTACTTC. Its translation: CASSLILASAYEQYF.

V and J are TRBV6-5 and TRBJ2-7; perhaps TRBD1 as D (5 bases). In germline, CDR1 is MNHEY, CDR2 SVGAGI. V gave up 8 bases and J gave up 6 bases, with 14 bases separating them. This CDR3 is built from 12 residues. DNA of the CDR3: TGTGCCAGCTCCTTTACTCAGGGCGAGCAGTACTTC. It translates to CASSFTQGEQYF.

The CDR3: CASSFQGELFF. CDR3 DNA sequence: TGTGCCAGCAGTTTTCAGGGGGAGCTGTTTTTT. This rearrangement joins TRBV2 to TRBJ2-2; no definite D call. Per the germline V gene, CDR1 is SNHLY and CDR2 is FYNNEI. CDR3 length: 11 residues. Deletions cut 5 bases from V and 8 bases from J, with 6 bases between.

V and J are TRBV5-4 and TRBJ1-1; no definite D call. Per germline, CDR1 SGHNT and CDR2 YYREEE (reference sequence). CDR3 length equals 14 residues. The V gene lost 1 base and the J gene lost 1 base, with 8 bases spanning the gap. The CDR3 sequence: CASSLRSRNTEAFF. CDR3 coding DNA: TGTGCCAGCAGCTTGAGGAGCAGGAACACTGAAGCTTTCTTT.

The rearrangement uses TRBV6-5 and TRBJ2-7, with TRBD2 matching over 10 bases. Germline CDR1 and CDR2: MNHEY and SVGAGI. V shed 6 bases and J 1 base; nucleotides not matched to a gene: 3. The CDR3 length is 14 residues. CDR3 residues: CASRPLAGSYEQYF. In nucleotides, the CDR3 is TGTGCCAGCAGGCCACTAGCGGGATCCTACGAGCAGTACTTC.

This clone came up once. The CDR3 here is CASSSRLAGEQYF. DNA for the CDR3: TGTGCCAGCAGCTCAAGACTAGCGGGCGAGCAGTACTTC. This chain joins TRBV12-3 or TRBV12-4 and TRBJ2-7, with TRBD2 matching over 10 bases. This CDR3 spans 13 amino acids. The V and J ends lost 6 bases and 6 bases, in that order; junction bases with no gene match: 5.

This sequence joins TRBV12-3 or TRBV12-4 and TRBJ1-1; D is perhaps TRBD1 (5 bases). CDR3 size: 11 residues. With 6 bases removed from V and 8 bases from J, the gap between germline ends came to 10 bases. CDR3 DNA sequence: TGTGCCAGCAGGGGGCTCCGAGAAGCTTTCTTT. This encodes CASRGLREAFF.

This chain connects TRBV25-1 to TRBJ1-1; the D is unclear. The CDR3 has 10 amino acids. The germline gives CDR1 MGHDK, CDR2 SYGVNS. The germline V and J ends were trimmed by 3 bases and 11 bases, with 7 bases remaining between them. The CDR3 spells CASSDSPAFF. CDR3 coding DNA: TGTGCCAGCAGTGATTCCCCGGCTTTCTTT.